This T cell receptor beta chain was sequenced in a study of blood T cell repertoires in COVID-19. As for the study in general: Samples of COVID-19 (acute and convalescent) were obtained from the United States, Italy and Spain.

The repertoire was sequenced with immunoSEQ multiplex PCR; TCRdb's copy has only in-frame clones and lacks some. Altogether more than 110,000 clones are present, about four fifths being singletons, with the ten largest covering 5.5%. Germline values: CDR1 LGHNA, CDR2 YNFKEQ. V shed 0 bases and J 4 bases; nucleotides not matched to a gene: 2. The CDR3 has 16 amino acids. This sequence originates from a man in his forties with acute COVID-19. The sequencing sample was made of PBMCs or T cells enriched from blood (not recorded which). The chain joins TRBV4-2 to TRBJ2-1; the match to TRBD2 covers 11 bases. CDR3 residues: CASSQDRLAGYNEQFF. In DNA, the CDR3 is TGTGCCAGCAGCCAAGATAGACTAGCGGGGTACAATGAGCAGTTCTTC.